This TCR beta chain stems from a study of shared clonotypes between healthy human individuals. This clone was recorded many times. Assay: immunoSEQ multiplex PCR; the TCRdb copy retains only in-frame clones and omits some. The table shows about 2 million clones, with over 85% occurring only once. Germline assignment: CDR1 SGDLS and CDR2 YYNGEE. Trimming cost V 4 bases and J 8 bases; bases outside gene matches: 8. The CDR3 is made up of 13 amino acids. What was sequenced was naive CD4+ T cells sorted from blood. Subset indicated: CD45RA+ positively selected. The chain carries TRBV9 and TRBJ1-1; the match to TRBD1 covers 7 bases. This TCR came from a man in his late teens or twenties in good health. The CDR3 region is CASSPRQGAEAFF. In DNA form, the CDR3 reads TGTGCCAGCAGCCCACGACAGGGAGCAGAAGCTTTCTTT.